This T cell receptor (beta chain) was retrieved from a study of shared T cell receptors in the human thymus. Sequenced by immunoSEQ multiplex PCR; TCRdb stores in-frame clones only, minus some. The sample yields hundreds of thousands of clones, roughly 74% seen once. The sample was also reused in another study, on human thymus T cells.

The sequencing sample was made of thymocytes. This TCR was sampled from a boy under three years old with a congenital heart defect.

CDR3 amino acids: CATGGGYEQYF. The CDR3 nucleotides read TGTGCCACCGGGGGGGGCTACGAGCAGTACTTC. The rearrangement uses TRBV15 and TRBJ2-7; the match to TRBD2 covers 7 bases. The CDR3 spans 11 residues. The J segment lost 3 bases and the V segment lost 8 bases, leaving 1 base of the junction unmatched. Germline CDR1 and CDR2: LNHNV and YYDKDF (reference sequence).